This T cell receptor (beta chain) was retrieved from a study of blood T cells in healthy people across ages. Across the whole study: Researchers report that template switching captured about one barcoded beta molecule per two T cells.

The second PCR ran about 6 to 12 cycles with a sample-barcoded 5' primer and J-beta primers. A template-switch adaptor that had 12 random nucleotides put a tag on each cDNA molecule. A single record per CDR3 protein comes from TCRdb applying MiXCR to the 5' RACE reads. The table lists some 690,000 distinct CDR3 sequences, over 20% of them singletons. The CDR3 length is 15 residues. Germline V gene sequence: CDR1 SGHNT, CDR2 YYREEE (reference sequence). The junction had 7 bases not matched to a gene; V was cut back by 5 bases and J by 2 bases. This sequence was found in a man in his 70s in good health. Material for sequencing was blood. The V call is TRBV5-4, the J call TRBJ2-7, with 10 bases matching TRBD1. As DNA, the CDR3 is TGTGCCAGCAGAATAGACAGGGGGCTCCCCTACGAGCAGTACTTC. Translated: CASRIDRGLPYEQYF.